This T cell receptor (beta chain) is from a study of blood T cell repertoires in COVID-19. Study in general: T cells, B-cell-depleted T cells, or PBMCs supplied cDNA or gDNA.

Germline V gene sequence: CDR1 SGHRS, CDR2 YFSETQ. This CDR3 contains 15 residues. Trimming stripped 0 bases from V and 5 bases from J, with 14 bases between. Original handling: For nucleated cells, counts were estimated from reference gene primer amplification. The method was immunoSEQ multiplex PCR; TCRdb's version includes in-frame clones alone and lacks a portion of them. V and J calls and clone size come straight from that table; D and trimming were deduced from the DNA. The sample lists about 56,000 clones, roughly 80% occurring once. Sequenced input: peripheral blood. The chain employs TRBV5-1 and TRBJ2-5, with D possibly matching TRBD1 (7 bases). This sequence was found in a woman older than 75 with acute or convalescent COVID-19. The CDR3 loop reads CASSLEEGARETQYF. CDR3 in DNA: TGCGCCAGCAGCTTGGAGGAGGGGGCGCGGGAGACCCAGTACTTC.